Listed here are 6 T cell receptor beta chains from one sample, sequenced in a study of identical twins (TCRdb year 2016). The library was prepared using 5' RACE. Sequencing relied on an Illumina HiSeq 2000. TCRdb passed the public sequencing reads through fastp at Q25 and MiXCR, retaining productive beta sequences. Under each unique CDR3 protein, matching rows form one entry showing the most common genes and DNA. The sample records nearly 650,000 distinct CDR3 sequences, about 7.6% of which are singletons. Of the sample, over 1.5% falls within the top ten clones. This sample also appeared in a second study, on yellow fever vaccine responses in identical twins.

Sequencing was performed on PBMCs. Receptors were obtained from a woman aged 18-29 years in good health.

This clonotype was picked up a small number of times. The chain joins TRBV28 to TRBJ1-4; D remains unclear. Germline loops: CDR1 MDHEN, CDR2 SYDVKM. The CDR3 is 14 residues long. Trimming removed 3 bases at V and 5 bases at J, with 10 bases between. The CDR3, as DNA: TGTGCCAGCAGTTTGAACAGATTAAATGAAAAACTGTTTTTT. As protein: CASSLNRLNEKLFF.

This clonotype was seen repeatedly, ten times or more. The rearrangement links TRBV24-1 to TRBJ2-1, with no clear D. The V gene's germline CDR1 is KGHDR and CDR2 SFDVKD. This CDR3 has 15 residues. Deletions cut 4 bases from V and 9 bases from J, with 18 bases between. The CDR3 spells CATSDPARPLVEQFF. CDR3 DNA: TGTGCCACCAGTGACCCTGCCCGCCCGTTGGTTGAGCAGTTCTTC.

The gene calls are TRBV11-1 and TRBJ2-5; the D is unclear. CDR3 length: 13 residues. Germline loops: CDR1 SGHAT, CDR2 FQDESV (reference sequence). Deletions cut 4 bases from V and 4 bases from J, with 10 bases between. The CDR3 sequence: CASSSDTTETQYF. The CDR3 DNA reads TGTGCCAGCAGCTCAGATACCACAGAGACCCAGTACTTC.

This clonotype was counted many times. The chain combines TRBV27 with TRBJ2-3; a possible D gene is TRBD2 (6 bases). This CDR3 spans 12 amino acids. Per the germline V gene, CDR1 is MNHEY and CDR2 is SMNVEV (reference sequence). The V end lost 7 bases, the J end lost 4 bases, and 9 bases lay between the germline ends. The CDR3 DNA reads as TGTGCCAGCAACGGAGGGTCAGATACGCAGTATTTT. Translation: CASNGGSDTQYF.

There are a few counts of this clonotype. The V call is TRBV2, the J call TRBJ1-6; the match to TRBD1 covers 7 bases. The ends lost 7 bases at V and 0 bases at J; junction bases unmatched: 3. Germline V gene data show CDR1 as SNHLY and CDR2 as FYNNEI. CDR3 size: 15 residues. The CDR3 DNA is TGTGCCAGCACTGGGGACAGCTCCTATAATTCACCCCTCCACTTT. Translating gives CASTGDSSYNSPLHF.

This clonotype was detected many times. This chain connects TRBV12-3 or TRBV12-4 to TRBJ1-2, with 7 bases matching TRBD1. This CDR3 is 16 amino acids long. J lost 2 bases, V lost 1 base, and 7 bases had no gene match. The CDR3 DNA reads TGTGCCAGCAGTTTAGAAGGGGGCGCTCACAACTATGGCTACACCTTC. Its translation: CASSLEGGAHNYGYTF.